This T cell receptor beta chain appears in the sequencing data of a study of cytomegalovirus exposure and HLA in healthy donors. Study in general: It was reported in a later analysis that the 120 validation repertoires used the same platform as the approximately 690 first-cohort repertoires. Study outcomes and limitations: The study flagged about 150 TCR beta chains as cytomegalovirus-associated.

In regard to this clone: The antigen is not known.

Germline values: CDR1 MGHRA, CDR2 YSYEKL. CDR3 size: 16 residues. The V and J ends lost 3 bases and 2 bases respectively, with 14 bases between them. Assay: immunoSEQ multiplex PCR; the TCRdb copy retains only in-frame clones and omits some. Among under 100,000 clones listed, 95% were seen once. Sequenced input: PBMCs. The receptor comes from a woman aged 18-29 years in good health and CMV-seronegative. The J gene is TRBJ1-5, the V gene TRBV4-1; D perhaps matches TRBD1 (6 bases). CDR3 sequence: CASSHPRGRGNQPQHF. Written as DNA, the CDR3 is TGCGCCAGCAGCCACCCCAGGGGTAGGGGCAATCAGCCCCAGCATTTT.